One and the same sample provided the 17 T cell receptor beta chains below, sequenced in a study of preoperative IRX-2 immunotherapy in early breast cancer. Libraries were prepared by immunoSEQ multiplex PCR; TCRdb keeps only in-frame clonotypes and omits some of them. The sample includes about 62,000 clones, less than 95% seen only once; the top ten take about 1.8%. Stated treatment: preoperative locoregional IRX-2 cytokine immunotherapy. Specimen collection occurred from a patient treated with IRX-2 immunotherapy. Receptors were obtained from a human donor with breast cancer.

V is TRBV7-2 and J is TRBJ1-1; perhaps TRBD1 as D (5 bases). Germline loops: CDR1 SGHTA, CDR2 FQGNSA. This CDR3 is 13 amino acids long. V was pared by 3 bases and J by 1 base, with 6 bases between. CDR3 in amino acids: CASSFQGNTEAFF. CDR3 coding DNA: TGTGCCAGCAGCTTTCAGGGGAACACTGAAGCTTTCTTT.

This chain links TRBV6-6 with TRBJ2-3; D not certain. This CDR3 region has 14 residues. In germline, CDR1 is MNHNY, CDR2 SVGAGI (reference sequence). V lost 0 bases and J lost 3, with 7 bases in between. The CDR3 bases are TGTGCCAGCAGTTACTCGAGTTGGACAGATACGCAGTATTTT. Its protein product is CASSYSSWTDTQYF.

The chain employs TRBV19 and TRBJ2-5, with 12 bases that match TRBD1. Germline trimming cut 3 bases from V and 0 bases from J; bases unmatched to any gene: 11. The CDR3 runs 19 residues. Looked up from germline, CDR1 is LNHDA and CDR2 is SQIVND (reference sequence). DNA for the CDR3: TGTGCCAGTAGTATCGGGACAGGGGGCGCCGAACCCGACCAAGAGACCCAGTACTTC. It specifies CASSIGTGGAEPDQETQYF.

This chain links TRBV2 with TRBJ2-5; TRBD2 might be the D (6 bases). CDR3 length equals 15 residues. Trimming shortened V by 10 bases and J by 5 bases, and 23 bases separated the two germline ends. The germline gives CDR1 SNHLY, CDR2 FYNNEI. DNA for the CDR3: TGTGCCATACGACCGGGAGCCGGAGATCGGGAGACCCAGTACTTC. Protein: CAIRPGAGDRETQYF.

This chain links TRBV6-1 with TRBJ2-7; no clear D gene. The CDR3 spans 13 residues. V was clipped by 3 bases and J by 3 bases, with 9 bases between them. Germline lookup yields CDR1 MNHNS and CDR2 SASEGT. This CDR3 is CASSEGFSYEQYF. CDR3 bases: TGTGCCAGCAGTGAGGGTTTTAGCTACGAGCAGTACTTC.

The chain combines TRBV29-1 with TRBJ1-1; no definite D call. V lost 3 bases and J lost 1, with 12 bases in between. The CDR3 length is 14 residues. Germline values: CDR1 SQVTM, CDR2 ANQGSEA. CDR3 loop: CSVEGRLRNTEAFF. Here the CDR3 DNA reads TGCAGCGTTGAGGGCAGACTAAGGAACACTGAAGCTTTCTTT.

The chain employs TRBV5-5 and TRBJ2-7, with a tentative D call TRBD1 (6 bases). Trimming removed 4 bases from V and 5 bases from J, with 16 bases in between. This CDR3 region has 14 residues. The germline V gene has CDR1 SGHKS and CDR2 YYEKEE (reference sequence). CDR3 in amino acids: CASSHHSQGDEQYF. For the CDR3, the DNA is TGTGCCAGCAGCCATCACTCACAGGGAGACGAGCAGTACTTC.

V gene TRBV10-3 combines with J gene TRBJ2-6; no clear D gene. Trimming left V 6 bases short and J 0 bases short, with 9 bases between. CDR1 ENHRY and CDR2 SYGVKD come from the germline V gene. The CDR3 consists of 15 residues. The CDR3 reads CAISSSNSGANVLTF. The CDR3 region has the DNA TGTGCCATCAGCTCATCCAACTCTGGGGCCAACGTCCTGACTTTC.

This clone was seen only once. CDR3 residues: CASSLAGLNEKLFF. DNA for the CDR3: TGTGCCAGCAGCTTAGCAGGGCTAAATGAAAAACTGTTTTTT. The chain employs TRBV7-9 and TRBJ1-4; D remains ambiguous. In germline, CDR1 is SEHNR, CDR2 FQNEAQ (reference sequence). CDR3 length: 14 residues. Trimming shortened V by 0 bases and J by 5 bases, and 7 bases separated the two germline ends.

This chain uses TRBV9 with TRBJ1-5; D gene unclear. Trimming took off 0 bases at V and 0 bases at J, with 7 bases between the two ends. The germline V gene has CDR1 SGDLS and CDR2 YYNGEE. The CDR3 totals 15 residues. CDR3 nucleotide sequence: TGTGCCAGCAGCGTAGGTGTTAATAGCAATCAGCCCCAGCATTTT. It encodes CASSVGVNSNQPQHF.

V is TRBV6-1 and J is TRBJ1-1, with D perhaps matching TRBD1 (6 bases). Germline CDR1 MNHNS, CDR2 SASEGT. This CDR3 region has 12 residues. Trimming shortened V by 4 bases and J by 8 bases, and 11 bases separated the two germline ends. The CDR3 spells CASSAQGIEAFF. DNA for the CDR3: TGTGCCAGCAGTGCACAGGGAATAGAAGCTTTCTTT.

The chain carries TRBV19 and TRBJ1-2; TRBD1 matches 8 bases. With V trimmed by 4 bases and J by 4 bases, 5 bases remained unmatched. The CDR3 is made up of 14 amino acids. CDR1 is LNHDA and CDR2 is SQIVND in the germline V gene (reference sequence). As DNA, the CDR3 is TGTGCCAGTAGTAGCTCCGGGACAGGCTATGGCTACACCTTC. This translates into CASSSSGTGYGYTF.

This chain connects TRBV28 to TRBJ1-6; no clear D gene. CDR1 and CDR2 from the germline V gene are MDHEN and SYDVKM. Trimming cost V 5 bases and J 7 bases, with 15 bases left between them. This CDR3 has 15 amino acids. CDR3: CASSVMGRPNSPLHF. CDR3 coding DNA: TGTGCCAGCAGTGTCATGGGGAGGCCAAATTCACCCCTCCACTTT.

A few counts support this clone. The V gene is TRBV7-9, the J gene TRBJ1-2, with D perhaps TRBD1 (6 bases). The V and J ends lost 3 bases and 6 bases respectively, with 8 bases between them. The CDR3 consists of 12 residues. Germline V gene sequence: CDR1 SEHNR, CDR2 FQNEAQ (reference sequence). CDR3 loop: CASSFRDNGYTF. DNA for the CDR3: TGTGCCAGCAGCTTTAGGGACAATGGCTACACCTTC.

The DNA of the CDR3 is TGTGCCAGCAGCTCCCCCCTAGCGGGGGGAGAGACCCAGTACTTC. It yields the protein CASSSPLAGGETQYF. V and J are TRBV2 and TRBJ2-5, with 11 bases that match TRBD2. The germline V gene encodes CDR1 SNHLY and CDR2 FYNNEI. Trimming cost V 6 bases and J 4 bases; bases outside gene matches: 7. The CDR3 loop spans 15 amino acids. Full variable domain (rest looked up from reference TRBV2 and TRBJ2-5): EPEVTQTPSHQVTQMGQEVILRCVPISNHLYFYWYRQILGQKVEFLVSFYNNEISEKSEIFDDQFSVERPDGSNFTLKIRSTKLEDSAMYFCASSSPLAGGETQYFGPGTRLLVL.

The chain couples TRBV4-2 to TRBJ1-1; D not resolved. Trimming removed 1 base from V and 1 base from J, with 4 bases in between. Looked up from germline, CDR1 is LGHNA and CDR2 is YNFKEQ. The length of the CDR3 is 13 residues. The CDR3 region is CASSQGQNTEAFF. The CDR3 DNA follows: TGTGCCAGCAGCCAAGGACAGAACACTGAAGCTTTCTTT.

The V gene is TRBV6-5, the J gene TRBJ2-7, with D perhaps matching TRBD1 or TRBD2 (5 bases each). Germline V gives CDR1 MNHEY, CDR2 SVGAGI. The CDR3 totals 15 residues. Trimming pared 4 bases from V and 2 bases from J, leaving 15 bases between. CDR3 sequence reads: CASSSPGRSTYEQYF. CDR3 DNA: TGTGCCAGCAGTTCGCCGGGACGGAGTACCTACGAGCAGTACTTC.